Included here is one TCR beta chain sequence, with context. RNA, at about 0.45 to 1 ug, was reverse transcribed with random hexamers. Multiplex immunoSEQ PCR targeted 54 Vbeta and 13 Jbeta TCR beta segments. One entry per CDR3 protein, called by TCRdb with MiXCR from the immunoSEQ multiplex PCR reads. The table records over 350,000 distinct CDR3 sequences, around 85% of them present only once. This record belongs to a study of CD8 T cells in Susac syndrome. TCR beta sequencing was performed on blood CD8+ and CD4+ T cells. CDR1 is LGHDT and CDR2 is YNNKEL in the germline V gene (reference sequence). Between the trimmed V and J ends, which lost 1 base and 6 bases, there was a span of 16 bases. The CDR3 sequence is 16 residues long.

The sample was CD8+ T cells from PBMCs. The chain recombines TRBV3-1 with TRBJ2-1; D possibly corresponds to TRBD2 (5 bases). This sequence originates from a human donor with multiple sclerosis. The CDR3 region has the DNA TGTGCCAGCAGCCAAGTACGAGGCGGGCCGATCAATGAGCAGTTCTTC. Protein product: CASSQVRGGPINEQFF.